This is a list of T cell receptor beta chains from one sample in a study of T-cell reconstitution after alpha-beta-depleted transplantation in children. TCRdb reprocessed the PCR reads with MiXCR, giving one entry per CDR3 protein. The data show roughly 200,000 distinct CDR3 sequences, around 9.5% seen once. The starting material was PBMCs from the stem cell graft donor, obtained from the stem cell graft. The receptors shown here come from a human donor who donated a stem cell graft to a child with acute lymphoblastic leukemia. The CDR3 runs from the conserved cysteine through the conserved F or W. The D gene is left open where the match is weak. Clone sizes are given selectively: once, few, many, or a class where the clone is expanded.

d_gene	abundance	v_gene	j_gene	CDR3nt	CDR3aa
NA	NA	TRBV6-4	TRBJ1-6	TGTGCCAGCAGGACAGGAGCCTATAATTCACCCCTCCACTTT	CASRTGAYNSPLHF
TRBD1	many	TRBV20-1	TRBJ2-1	TGCAGTGGAGGGTGGGGACAGGGGCCCAATGAGCAGTTCTTC	CSGGWGQGPNEQFF
NA	few	TRBV20-1	TRBJ1-5	TGCAGTGCTGCGGGGAACAGGGTTTTTCAGCCCCAGCATTTT	CSAAGNRVFQPQHF
NA	NA	TRBV12-3/TRBV12-4	TRBJ2-1	TGTGCCAGCAGTCCCCATTACAATGAGCAGTTCTTC	CASSPHYNEQFF
NA	NA	TRBV6-2/TRBV6-3	TRBJ2-7	TGTGCCAGCAGCCGACAGCTCCACGAGCAGTACTTC	CASSRQLHEQYF
NA	NA	TRBV18	TRBJ2-1	TGTGCCAGCTCACCGGGGGGGGCCCCGATTGAAGAGCAGTTCTTC	CASSPGGAPIEEQFF
NA	NA	TRBV5-6	TRBJ1-1	TGTGCCAGCAGCCGGACAACGAACACTGAAGCTTTCTTT	CASSRTTNTEAFF
NA	few	TRBV6-1	TRBJ2-2	TGTGCCAGCAGTCGGACTCAGCGAGACACCGGGGAGCTGTTTTTT	CASSRTQRDTGELFF
NA	few	TRBV27	TRBJ1-2	TGTGCCAGCAGTTATGACCCCAAACTCCCCAATAACTATGGCTACACCTTC	CASSYDPKLPNNYGYTF
TRBD2	many	TRBV27	TRBJ2-1	TGTGCCAGCAGAAGGACTAGCGGGGCCTTCGGGGGTGAGCAGTTCTTC	CASRRTSGAFGGEQFF
NA	few	TRBV14	TRBJ2-5	TGTGCCAGCAGCCAATTTACCCTGGCGCGGGCGACCCAGTACTTC	CASSQFTLARATQYF
NA	NA	TRBV29-1	TRBJ2-6	TGCAGCGTTGAGCGCCGGGGGGCGGAGGGGGCCAACGTCCTGACTTTC	CSVERRGAEGANVLTF
NA	many	TRBV6-2/TRBV6-3	TRBJ2-7	TGTGCCAGCGCCGACTACGAGCAGTACTTC	CASADYEQYF
NA	few	TRBV18	TRBJ1-3	TGTGCCAGCTCACCCTGGACGGACACCATATATTTT	CASSPWTDTIYF
NA	NA	TRBV29-1	TRBJ2-7	TGCAGCGTGAGGGGGATTTACCCGTGGGAGCAGTACTTC	CSVRGIYPWEQYF
TRBD2	few	TRBV6-4	TRBJ2-3	TGTGCCAGCAGTGACGGGGGGGGAGGAGACGATACGCAGTATTTT	CASSDGGGGDDTQYF
TRBD1	many	TRBV7-9	TRBJ1-5	TGTGCCAGCAGCGGACAGGGTAGCAATCAGCCCCAGCATTTT	CASSGQGSNQPQHF
NA	few	TRBV5-1	TRBJ2-1	TGCGCCAGCAGCCGGGACGGCAGCTACAATGAGCAGTTCTTC	CASSRDGSYNEQFF
NA	few	TRBV5-1	TRBJ2-1	TGCGCCAGCAGCTTGGGGGACCTCAACAATGAGCAGTTCTTC	CASSLGDLNNEQFF
TRBD1	many	TRBV6-5	TRBJ1-4	TGTGCCTGCCGACAGGGACAACCGGAAAAACTGTTTTTT	CACRQGQPEKLFF
NA	NA	TRBV11-2	TRBJ2-3	TGTGCCAGCAGCGGTCGAGATACGCAGTATTTT	CASSGRDTQYF
NA	few	TRBV18	TRBJ2-5	TGTGCCAGCTCACCACGGCAGGGGGAGACCCAGTACTTC	CASSPRQGETQYF
NA	NA	TRBV27	TRBJ1-2	TGTGCCAGCAGTCAGGGGTACGGCTATGGCTACACCTTC	CASSQGYGYGYTF
TRBD1	NA	TRBV7-8	TRBJ1-2	TGTGCCAGCAGCACAAGGACAGGGAACTATGGCTACACCTTC	CASSTRTGNYGYTF
TRBD1	many	TRBV4-2	TRBJ2-3	TGTGCCAGCAGCCAAGAAGGACAGGGAGGCACAGATACGCAGTATTTT	CASSQEGQGGTDTQYF
TRBD1	NA	TRBV12-3/TRBV12-4	TRBJ1-1	TGTGCCAGCAGTTGGGGGCAGGGGGCTGAAGCTTTCTTT	CASSWGQGAEAFF
TRBD1	few	TRBV30	TRBJ2-7	TGTGCCTGGAGTGGAAGGACAGGAATCTACGAGCAGTACTTC	CAWSGRTGIYEQYF
NA	NA	TRBV6-2/TRBV6-3	TRBJ2-5	TGTGCCAGCAGCCCGGGACGGCATGACCAAGAGACCCAGTACTTC	CASSPGRHDQETQYF
NA	many	TRBV6-5	TRBJ1-2	TGTGCCAGCAGTTACTCCGTTTCGACGGACTATGGCTACACCTTC	CASSYSVSTDYGYTF
TRBD2	many	TRBV29-1	TRBJ2-3	TGCAGCGGGAAGCGGGGGCCTGGGACAGATACGCAGTATTTT	CSGKRGPGTDTQYF
NA	few	TRBV20-1	TRBJ1-4	TGCAGTGCTAGAGATGAAATTCAAACTAATGAAAAACTGTTTTTT	CSARDEIQTNEKLFF
TRBD1	NA	TRBV12-3/TRBV12-4	TRBJ1-2	TGTGCCAGCAGTTTAGTTCAGGGGGTTTCTGGCTACACCTTC	CASSLVQGVSGYTF
TRBD1	few	TRBV5-1	TRBJ2-5	TGCGCCAGCAGCCGGGGACAGACAAACCTCCAAGAGACCCAGTACTTC	CASSRGQTNLQETQYF
TRBD1	NA	TRBV5-1	TRBJ2-5	TGCGCCAGCAGCTTGGAGACAGGGGTGAGGGAGACCCAGTACTTC	CASSLETGVRETQYF
NA	NA	TRBV7-9	TRBJ2-7	TGTGCCAGCTTGGGTCGGGCAGACAAGCAGTACTTC	CASLGRADKQYF
NA	many	TRBV10-2	TRBJ2-1	TGCGCCAGCCTGGATGCGGGTACGCTCGATGAGCAGTTCTTC	CASLDAGTLDEQFF
NA	NA	TRBV7-9	TRBJ1-1	TGTGCCAGCAGCTTATCCCTCATGAACACTGAAGCTTTCTTT	CASSLSLMNTEAFF
NA	NA	TRBV6-6	TRBJ2-2	TGTGCCACCTATGGGAGTTCCGGGGAGCTGTTTTTT	CATYGSSGELFF
TRBD2	few	TRBV15	TRBJ2-1	TGTGCCACCAGCAGAGATCCTAGCGGGGGGTTATACAATGAGCAGTTCTTC	CATSRDPSGGLYNEQFF
NA	NA	TRBV24-1	TRBJ2-2	TGTGCCACCAGTGATCCCTCTAGCACCGGGGAGCTGTTTTTT	CATSDPSSTGELFF
NA	NA	TRBV6-5	TRBJ1-5	TGTGCCAGCATTATGACAGGTTTCGTTCAGCCCCAGCATTTT	CASIMTGFVQPQHF
NA	many	TRBV7-2	TRBJ1-5	TGTGCCAGCAGCGTAGACAGGATGAATCAGCCCCAGCATTTT	CASSVDRMNQPQHF
NA	NA	TRBV20-1	TRBJ1-1	TGCTGTGCTAGAGATCAGACCGGGGGCCTGATGAACACTGAAGCTTTCTTT	CCARDQTGGLMNTEAFF
NA	NA	TRBV5-1	TRBJ2-2	TGCGCCAGCAGCTCCCCGAGAGCGGCCAACACCGGGGAGCTGTTTTTT	CASSSPRAANTGELFF
NA	NA	TRBV5-1	TRBJ2-1	TGCGCCAGCAGCCCCGCCGAAGGCGGGGTGGGAAATGAGCAGTTCTTC	CASSPAEGGVGNEQFF
TRBD2	few	TRBV4-3	TRBJ2-1	TGCGCCAGCAGCCAATCCGTAGCGGGGGGGCACAATGAGCAGTTCTTC	CASSQSVAGGHNEQFF
NA	NA	TRBV20-1	TRBJ2-2	TGCAGTGCACCCAGGGATTACACCGGGGAGCTGTTTTTT	CSAPRDYTGELFF
NA	many	TRBV3-1	TRBJ1-1	TGTGCCAGCAGCCAAGGGCCGTTGCAGGAAGCTTTCTTT	CASSQGPLQEAFF
NA	many	TRBV29-1	TRBJ1-1	TGCAGCGCTCATCTAAAAGATGCGAAAAAAGCTTTCTTT	CSAHLKDAKKAFF
NA	many	TRBV15	TRBJ2-4	TGTGCCACCAGCAGAGATCGAAACATTCAGTACTTC	CATSRDRNIQYF
NA	many	TRBV7-2	TRBJ2-2	TGTGCCAGCAGCTTGATGGGCAGGGCCCTGTTTTTT	CASSLMGRALFF
NA	few	TRBV12-3/TRBV12-4	TRBJ1-2	TGTGCCAGCAGTTTCGGGGGAGCCCTTGGCTACACCTTC	CASSFGGALGYTF
NA	NA	TRBV20-1	TRBJ2-1	TGCAGTGCTTCCCCAGGGGCGAGGAATGAGCAGTTCTTC	CSASPGARNEQFF
TRBD1	NA	TRBV7-9	TRBJ1-5	TGTGCCAGCAGCCCCGGACAGGGGTATCAGCCCCAGCATTTT	CASSPGQGYQPQHF
TRBD2	NA	TRBV7-6	TRBJ2-3	TGTGCCAGCAGCTTATGGGGAGAGAGACTAGCGGCCCTCACAGATACGCAGTATTTT	CASSLWGERLAALTDTQYF
NA	few	TRBV5-1	TRBJ1-5	TGCGCCAGCAGCTCAGGATCTAGCAATCAGCCCCAGCATTTT	CASSSGSSNQPQHF
NA	many	TRBV3-1	TRBJ1-3	TGTGCCAGCAGCCAAGGGGGAGCAGCTGGAAACACCATATATTTT	CASSQGGAAGNTIYF
TRBD1	NA	TRBV4-3	TRBJ2-2	TGCGCCAGCAGCCAAGACCGAGGACAGGCGAACACCGGGGAGCTGTTTTTT	CASSQDRGQANTGELFF
NA	NA	TRBV5-1	TRBJ2-5	TGCGCCAGCAGCCCGGAAGTTAGGGAGACCCAGTACTTC	CASSPEVRETQYF
NA	many	TRBV15	TRBJ1-5	TGTGCCACCAGCAGGGATAAATATCAGCCCCAGCATTTT	CATSRDKYQPQHF